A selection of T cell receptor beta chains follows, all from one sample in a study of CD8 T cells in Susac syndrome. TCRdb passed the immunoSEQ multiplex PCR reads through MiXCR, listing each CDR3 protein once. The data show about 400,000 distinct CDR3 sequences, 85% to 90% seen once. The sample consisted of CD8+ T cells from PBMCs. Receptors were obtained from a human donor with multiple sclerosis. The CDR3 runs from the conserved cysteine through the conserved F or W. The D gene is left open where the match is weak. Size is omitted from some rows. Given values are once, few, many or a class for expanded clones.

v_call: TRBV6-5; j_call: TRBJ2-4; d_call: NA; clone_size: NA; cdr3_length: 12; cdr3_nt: TGTGCCAGCAGTCAACCGGGAAACATTCAGTACTTC; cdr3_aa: CASSQPGNIQYF
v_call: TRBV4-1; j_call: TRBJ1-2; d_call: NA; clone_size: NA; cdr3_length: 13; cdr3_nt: TGCGCCAGCAGCCAAGACCCCAGCTATGGCTACACCTTC; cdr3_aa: CASSQDPSYGYTF
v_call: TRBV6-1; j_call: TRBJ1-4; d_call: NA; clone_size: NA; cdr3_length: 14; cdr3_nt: TGTGCCAGCAGTCCGACCGACCCTAATGAAAAACTGTTTTTT; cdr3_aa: CASSPTDPNEKLFF
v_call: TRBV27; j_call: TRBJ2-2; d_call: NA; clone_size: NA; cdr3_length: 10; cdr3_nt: TGTGCCAGCTCCCGGTTGGAGCTGTTTTTT; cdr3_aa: CASSRLELFF
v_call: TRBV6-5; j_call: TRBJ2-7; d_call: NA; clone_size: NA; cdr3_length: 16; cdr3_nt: TGTGCCAGCAGTTACTCTGGTGGGTTTGGCGTCTACGAGCAGTACTTC; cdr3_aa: CASSYSGGFGVYEQYF
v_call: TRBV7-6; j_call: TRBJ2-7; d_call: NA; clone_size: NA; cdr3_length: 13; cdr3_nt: TGTGCCAGCAGCCCATACGGGACCTACGAGCAGTACTTC; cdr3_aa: CASSPYGTYEQYF
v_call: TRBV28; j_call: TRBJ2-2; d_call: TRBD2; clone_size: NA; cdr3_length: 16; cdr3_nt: TGTGCCGGCCGGACTAGCGCGCAAACCCCGGTCGGGGAGCTGTTTTTT; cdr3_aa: CAGRTSAQTPVGELFF
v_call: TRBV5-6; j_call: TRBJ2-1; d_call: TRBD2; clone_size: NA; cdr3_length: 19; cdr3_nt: TGTGCCAGCAGCTTAAGGCCGGCGGGGGGTTCTAGCTCCTACAATGAGCAGTTCTTC; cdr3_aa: CASSLRPAGGSSSYNEQFF
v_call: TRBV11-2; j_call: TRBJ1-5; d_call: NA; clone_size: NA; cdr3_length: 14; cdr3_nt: TGTGCCAGCAGCTTAGCCCCTAGCAATCAGCCCCAGCATTTT; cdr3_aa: CASSLAPSNQPQHF
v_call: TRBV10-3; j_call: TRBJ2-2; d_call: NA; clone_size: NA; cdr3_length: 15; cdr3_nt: TGTGCCATCGAGGGGAGTGGAGGGGCGACCGGGGAGCTGTTTTTT; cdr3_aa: CAIEGSGGATGELFF
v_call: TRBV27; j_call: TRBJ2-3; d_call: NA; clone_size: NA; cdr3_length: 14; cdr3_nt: TGTGCCAGCAGCCTGGGCGGAACGGCAGATACGCAGTATTTT; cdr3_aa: CASSLGGTADTQYF
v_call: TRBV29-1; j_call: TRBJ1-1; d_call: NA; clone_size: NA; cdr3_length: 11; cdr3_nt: TGCAGCGTTAGCCCGGTAAGGGAAGCTTTCTTT; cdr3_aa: CSVSPVREAFF
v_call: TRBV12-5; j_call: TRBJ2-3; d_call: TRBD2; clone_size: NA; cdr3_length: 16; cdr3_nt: TGTGCTAGTGTTCCTCCGGGGGGTCCGAGCACAGATACGCAGTATTTT; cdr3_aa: CASVPPGGPSTDTQYF
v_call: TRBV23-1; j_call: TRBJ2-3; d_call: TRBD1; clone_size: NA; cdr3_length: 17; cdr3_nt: TGCGCCAGCAGCCCACACCCTCGACGGCAGGGGGCAGATACGCAGTATTTT; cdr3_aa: CASSPHPRRQGADTQYF
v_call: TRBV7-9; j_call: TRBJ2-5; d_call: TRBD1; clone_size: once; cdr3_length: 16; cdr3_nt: TGTGCCAGCAGCTCCAGAGACAGGGGGCAATTAGAGACCCAGTACTTC; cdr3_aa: CASSSRDRGQLETQYF
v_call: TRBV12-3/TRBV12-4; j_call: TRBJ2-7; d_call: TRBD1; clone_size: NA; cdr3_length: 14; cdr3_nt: TGTGCCAGCAGTGGGACAGCCTCCTCCTACGAGCAGTACTTC; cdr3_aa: CASSGTASSYEQYF